The source of this TCR beta chain is a study of blood T cell repertoires in COVID-19. After removal of 4 bases from V and 0 bases from J, the junction contained 2 bases not matched to a gene. There are 14 residues in the CDR3. CDR1 and CDR2 from the germline V gene are LGHDT and YNNKEL (reference sequence). Method: immunoSEQ multiplex PCR; TCRdb's copy keeps in-frame clones and lacks some. The sample yields around 38,000 clones, about 89% seen once. The sequencing sample was made of peripheral blood. The receptor comes from a human donor in a cohort sampled during active COVID-19. The gene calls are TRBV3-1 (or the pseudogene TRBV3-2) and TRBJ1-1; TRBD1 matches 7 bases. The CDR3 reads CASSRDSLNTEAFF. The DNA of the CDR3 is TGTGCCAGCAGCCGGGACAGTTTGAACACTGAAGCTTTCTTT.